This TCR beta chain is drawn from a study of T cells in Graves' hyperthyroidism and ophthalmopathy. The CDR3 regions of TCR beta were amplified from RNA transcripts. RT-PCR in the first round (using the HTBI primer set) targeted the TCR CDR3. One entry per CDR3 protein, called by TCRdb with MiXCR from the multiplex PCR reads. The table records more than 300,000 distinct CDR3 sequences, about 18% of them present only once. Patients aged 18 to 65 had newly diagnosed hyperthyroidism lasting under 2 months. CDR3 length equals 16 residues. CDR1 is SNHLY and CDR2 is FYNNEI in the germline V gene. J was trimmed by 7 bases and V by 3 bases; bases with no gene match: 11. This clonotype turned up a few times.

The J gene is TRBJ2-1, the V gene TRBV2, with 8 bases fitting TRBD2. This clonotype originated in a young woman with Graves' hyperthyroidism that later progressed to Graves' ophthalmopathy. What was sequenced was blood. CDR3: CASSDERLAGTNEQFF. CDR3 DNA: TGTGCCAGCAGTGATGAGAGGTTAGCGGGAACAAATGAGCAGTTCTTC. Full variable domain (outside the CDR3, taken from reference TRBV2 and TRBJ2-1): EPEVTQTPSHQVTQMGQEVILRCVPISNHLYFYWYRQILGQKVEFLVSFYNNEISEKSEIFDDQFSVERPDGSNFTLKIRSTKLEDSAMYFCASSDERLAGTNEQFFGPGTRLTVL.